This T cell receptor (beta chain) was profiled in a study of identical twins. Study observations and caveats: Alpha sequences out of frame and shared by twins had excess low generation probability.

Template switching created a universal primer site, and the cDNA included unique molecular identifiers. TCRdb re-derived calls from the 5' RACE reads in MiXCR, one entry per CDR3 protein. Among about 500,000 distinct CDR3 sequences listed, roughly an eighth were seen once. The CDR3 spans 14 residues. Germline V gene lookup returns CDR1 MNHEY and CDR2 SMNVEV (reference sequence). V was clipped by 1 base and J by 0 bases, with 7 bases between them. This clonotype occurred many times. Its antigen is undetermined. These data were likewise used in another study, on yellow fever vaccine responses in identical twins.

This TCR was sampled from a woman aged 18-30 years in good health. What was sequenced was CD4+ T cells sorted from blood. This sequence joins TRBV27 and TRBJ2-7; no reliable D call. This CDR3 is CASSLFASSYEQYF. The CDR3 DNA sequence: TGTGCCAGCAGTTTATTTGCCAGCTCCTACGAGCAGTACTTC.